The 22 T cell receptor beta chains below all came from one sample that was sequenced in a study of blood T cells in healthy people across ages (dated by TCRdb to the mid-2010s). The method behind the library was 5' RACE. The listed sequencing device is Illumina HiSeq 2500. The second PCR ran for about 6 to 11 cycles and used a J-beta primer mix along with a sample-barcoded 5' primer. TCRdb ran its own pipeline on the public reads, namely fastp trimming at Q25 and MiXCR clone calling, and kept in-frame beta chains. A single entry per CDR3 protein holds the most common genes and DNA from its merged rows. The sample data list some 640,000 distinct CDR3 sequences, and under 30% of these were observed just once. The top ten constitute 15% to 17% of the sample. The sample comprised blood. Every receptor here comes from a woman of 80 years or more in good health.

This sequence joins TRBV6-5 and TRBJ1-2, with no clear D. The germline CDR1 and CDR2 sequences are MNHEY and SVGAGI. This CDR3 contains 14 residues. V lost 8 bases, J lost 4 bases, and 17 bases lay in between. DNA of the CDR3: TGTGCCAGCCGGCAAGATCAGCCACCCTATGGCTACACCTTC. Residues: CASRQDQPPYGYTF.

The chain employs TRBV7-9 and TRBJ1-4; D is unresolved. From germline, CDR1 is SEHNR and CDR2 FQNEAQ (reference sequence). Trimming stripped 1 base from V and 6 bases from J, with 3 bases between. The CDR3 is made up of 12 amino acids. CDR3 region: CASSLGDEKLFF. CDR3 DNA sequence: TGTGCCAGCAGCTTAGGAGATGAAAAACTGTTTTTT.

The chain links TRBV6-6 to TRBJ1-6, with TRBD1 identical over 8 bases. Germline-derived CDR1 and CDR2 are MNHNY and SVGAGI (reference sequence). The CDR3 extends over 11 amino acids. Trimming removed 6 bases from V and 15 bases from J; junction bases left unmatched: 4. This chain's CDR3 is CASSPGTGLHF. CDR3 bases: TGTGCCAGCAGCCCTGGGACAGGCCTCCACTTT.

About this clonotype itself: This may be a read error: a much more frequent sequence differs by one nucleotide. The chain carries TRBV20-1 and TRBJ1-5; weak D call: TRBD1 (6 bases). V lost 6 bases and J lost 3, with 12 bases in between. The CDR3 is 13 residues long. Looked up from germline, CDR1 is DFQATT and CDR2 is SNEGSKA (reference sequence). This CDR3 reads CSARAGDNQPQHF. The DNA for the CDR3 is TGCAGTGCACGGGCAGGGGACAATCAGCCCCAGCATTTT.

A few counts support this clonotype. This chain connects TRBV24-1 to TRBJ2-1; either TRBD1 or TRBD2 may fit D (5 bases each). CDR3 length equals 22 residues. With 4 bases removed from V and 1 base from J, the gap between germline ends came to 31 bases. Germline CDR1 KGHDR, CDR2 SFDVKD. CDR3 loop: CATSERSPGVAGTLGSYNEQFF. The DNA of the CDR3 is TGTGCCACCAGTGAACGATCTCCCGGGGTGGCAGGGACGTTGGGGTCCTACAATGAGCAGTTCTTC.

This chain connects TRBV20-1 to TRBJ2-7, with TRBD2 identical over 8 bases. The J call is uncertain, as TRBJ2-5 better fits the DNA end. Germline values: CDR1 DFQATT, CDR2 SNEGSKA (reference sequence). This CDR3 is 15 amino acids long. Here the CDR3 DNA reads TGCAGTGCTCGACGGCCGGGAGGGGGTGCAGAGACCCAGTACTTC. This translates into CSARRPGGGAETQYF.

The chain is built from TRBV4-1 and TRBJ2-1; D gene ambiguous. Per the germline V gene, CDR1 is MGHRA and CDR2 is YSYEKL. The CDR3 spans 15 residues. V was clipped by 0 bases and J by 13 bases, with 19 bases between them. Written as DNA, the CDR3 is TGCGCCAGCAGCCAAGATGGCCAGAGTGTAGAGACCCAGTTCTTC. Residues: CASSQDGQSVETQFF.

This CDR3 is CSAILKVGQPQHF. CDR3 DNA: TGCAGTGCTATCCTGAAGGTAGGCCAGCCCCAGCATTTT. The V and J genes are TRBV20-1 and TRBJ1-5; D is uncertain. The V gene lost 4 bases and the J gene lost 7 bases, with 14 bases spanning the gap. Germline V lookup: CDR1 DFQATT, CDR2 SNEGSKA (reference sequence). The CDR3 contains 13 residues.

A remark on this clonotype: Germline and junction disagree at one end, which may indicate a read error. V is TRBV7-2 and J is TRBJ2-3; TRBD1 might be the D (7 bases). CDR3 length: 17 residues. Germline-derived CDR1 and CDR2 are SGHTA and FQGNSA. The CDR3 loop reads CASSRNLQGTSTDTQYF. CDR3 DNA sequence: TGCGCCAGCAGCCGAAACCTACAGGGGACTAGCACAGATACGCAGTATTTT.

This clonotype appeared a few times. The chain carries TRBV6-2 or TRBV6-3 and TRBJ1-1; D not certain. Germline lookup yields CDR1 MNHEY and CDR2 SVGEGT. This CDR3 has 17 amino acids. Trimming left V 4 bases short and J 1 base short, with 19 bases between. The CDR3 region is CASSSLTLAATNTEAFF. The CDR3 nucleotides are TGTGCCAGCAGTTCTCTTACCCTGGCAGCGACGAACACTGAAGCTTTCTTT.

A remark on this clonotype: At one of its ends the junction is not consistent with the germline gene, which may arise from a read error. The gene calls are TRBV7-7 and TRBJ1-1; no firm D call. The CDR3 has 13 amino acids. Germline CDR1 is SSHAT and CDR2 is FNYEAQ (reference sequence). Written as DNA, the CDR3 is TGTGCCGGCAGCTTATACGTAAACACTGAAGCTTTCTTT. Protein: CAGSLYVNTEAFF.

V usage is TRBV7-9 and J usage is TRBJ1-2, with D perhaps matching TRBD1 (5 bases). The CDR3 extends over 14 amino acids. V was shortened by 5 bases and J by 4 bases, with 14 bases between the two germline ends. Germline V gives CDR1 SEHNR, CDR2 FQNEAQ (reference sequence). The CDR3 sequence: CASSRDEGTYGYTF. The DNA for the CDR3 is TGTGCCAGCAGCCGGGACGAAGGGACCTATGGCTACACCTTC.

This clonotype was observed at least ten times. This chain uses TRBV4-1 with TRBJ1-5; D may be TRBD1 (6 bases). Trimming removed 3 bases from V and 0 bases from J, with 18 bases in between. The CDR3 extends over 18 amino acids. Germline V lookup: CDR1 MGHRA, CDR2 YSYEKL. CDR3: CASSHSVATGYSNQPQHF. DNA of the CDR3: TGCGCCAGCAGCCATTCCGTCGCGACAGGCTATAGCAATCAGCCCCAGCATTTT.

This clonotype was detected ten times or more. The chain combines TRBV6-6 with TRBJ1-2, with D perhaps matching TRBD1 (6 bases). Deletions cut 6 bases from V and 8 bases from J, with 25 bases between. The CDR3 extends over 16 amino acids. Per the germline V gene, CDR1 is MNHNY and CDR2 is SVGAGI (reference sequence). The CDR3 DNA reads TGTGCCAGCAGCCCACCACAGGGAAAAGGGGGTCGGGGCTACACCTTC. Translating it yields CASSPPQGKGGRGYTF.

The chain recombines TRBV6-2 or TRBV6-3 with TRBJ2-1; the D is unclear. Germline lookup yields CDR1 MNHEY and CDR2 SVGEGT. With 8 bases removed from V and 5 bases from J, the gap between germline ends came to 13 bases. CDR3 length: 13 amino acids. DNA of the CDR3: TGTGCCAGCGGAAGGAGTGAAGACAATGAGCAGTTCTTC. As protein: CASGRSEDNEQFF.

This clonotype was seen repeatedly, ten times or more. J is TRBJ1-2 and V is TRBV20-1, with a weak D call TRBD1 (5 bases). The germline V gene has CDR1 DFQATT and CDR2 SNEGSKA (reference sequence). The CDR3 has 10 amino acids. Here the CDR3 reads CGPGTDGYTF. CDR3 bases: TGCGGTCCGGGGACGGATGGCTACACCTTC.

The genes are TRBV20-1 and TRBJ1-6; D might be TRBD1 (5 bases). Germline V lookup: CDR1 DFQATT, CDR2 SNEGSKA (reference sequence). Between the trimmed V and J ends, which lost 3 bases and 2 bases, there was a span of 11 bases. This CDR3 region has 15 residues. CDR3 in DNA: TGCAGTGCTAGGCCCGGGGGGGCCTATAATTCACCCCTCCACTTT. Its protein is CSARPGGAYNSPLHF.

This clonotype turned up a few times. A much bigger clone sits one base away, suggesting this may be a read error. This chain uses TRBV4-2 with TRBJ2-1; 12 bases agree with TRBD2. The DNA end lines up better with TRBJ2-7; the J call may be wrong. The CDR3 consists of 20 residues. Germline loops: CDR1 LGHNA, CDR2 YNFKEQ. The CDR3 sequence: CASSQVWSSGGASSYNEQYF. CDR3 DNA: TGTGCCAGCAGCCAAGTTTGGTCTAGCGGGGGGGCGAGCTCCTACAATGAGCAGTACTTC.

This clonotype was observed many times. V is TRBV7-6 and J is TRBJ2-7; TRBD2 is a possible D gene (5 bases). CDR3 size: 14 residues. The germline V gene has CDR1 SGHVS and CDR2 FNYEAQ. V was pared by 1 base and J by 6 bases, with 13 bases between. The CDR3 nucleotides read TGTGCCAGCAGCTTAGTCACGGGATGGGGCGAGCAGTACTTC. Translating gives CASSLVTGWGEQYF.

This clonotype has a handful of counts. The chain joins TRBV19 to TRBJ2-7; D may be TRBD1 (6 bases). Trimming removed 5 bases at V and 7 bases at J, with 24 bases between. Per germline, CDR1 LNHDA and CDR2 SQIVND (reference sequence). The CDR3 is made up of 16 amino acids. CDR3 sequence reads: CASSERLTGGSREQYF. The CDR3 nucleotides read TGTGCCAGTAGTGAACGATTGACAGGCGGGTCTAGGGAGCAGTACTTC.

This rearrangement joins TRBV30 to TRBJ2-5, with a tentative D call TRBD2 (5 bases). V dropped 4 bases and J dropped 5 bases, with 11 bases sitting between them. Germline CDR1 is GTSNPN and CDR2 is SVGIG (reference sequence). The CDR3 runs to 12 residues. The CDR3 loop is CAWNASGETQYF. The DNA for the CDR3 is TGTGCCTGGAATGCAAGCGGCGAGACCCAGTACTTC.

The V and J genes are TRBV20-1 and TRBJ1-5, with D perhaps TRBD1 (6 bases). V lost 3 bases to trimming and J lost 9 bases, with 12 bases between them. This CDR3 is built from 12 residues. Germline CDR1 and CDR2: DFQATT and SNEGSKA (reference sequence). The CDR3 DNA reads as TGCAGTGCTAGGCGCAGGGGACGGCCCCAGCATTTT. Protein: CSARRRGRPQHF.